The clone carrying this T cell receptor beta chain was detected once. The antigen is unknown. The sample comes from a study of shared clonotypes between healthy human individuals. Method: immunoSEQ multiplex PCR; TCRdb's copy keeps in-frame clones and lacks some. The repertoire includes 2 million to 2.5 million clones, about 90% of them detected once, and approximately 0.41% sits in the top ten. Donors included only healthy HIV-negative adults lacking recent acute infections or vaccinations. The investigators split CD4+ cells into a CD45RA+ naive subset and a CD45RA-negative memory subset. The CDR3 is made up of 14 amino acids. Germline values: CDR1 SGHTA, CDR2 FQGNSA. The V end was cut by 3 bases, the J end by 2 bases, with 10 bases between. General study results and limits: Sequencing of the sorted subsets was shown by rarefaction to be incomplete despite large depth.

The chain joins TRBV7-2 to TRBJ2-5; a possible D gene is TRBD2 (5 bases). The receptor was isolated from a man aged 18-30 years in good health. Some clones in this sample may be carry-over from other donors' samples. Sequencing used naive CD4+ T cells from PBMCs. The subset: CD45RA+ positively selected. CDR3 bases: TGTGCCAGCAGCTTCGCGGGCAGTCAAGAGACCCAGTACTTC. Its protein is CASSFAGSQETQYF.